The 27 T cell receptor beta chains presented below share a single source sample, sequenced in a study of blood T cell repertoires in COVID-19. The protocol was immunoSEQ multiplex PCR, while the TCRdb copy is restricted to in-frame clones and leaves out a portion. Here the sample spans roughly 150,000 clones, around four fifths being singletons. Material: peripheral blood. Receptors were obtained from a woman older than 75 with COVID-19, enrolled during active disease.

This chain connects TRBV3-1 (or the pseudogene TRBV3-2) to TRBJ1-1; a possible D gene is TRBD1 (5 bases). V lost 1 base and J lost 1, with 7 bases in between. Germline V gives CDR1 LGHDT, CDR2 YNNKEL (reference sequence). The CDR3 is 14 amino acids. CDR3 nucleotides: TGTGCCAGCAGCCAAGTAGGACAGAACACTGAAGCTTTCTTT. Protein sequence: CASSQVGQNTEAFF.

V is TRBV6-5 and J is TRBJ1-6; the match to TRBD1 covers 8 bases. The CDR3 runs 15 residues. Germline V gene data show CDR1 as MNHEY and CDR2 as SVGAGI. V dropped 6 bases and J dropped 7; count of bases not matched to a gene: 8. CDR3 loop: CASRSQGAQNSPLHF. CDR3 DNA: TGTGCCAGCAGGTCCCAGGGGGCTCAAAATTCACCCCTCCACTTT.

This sequence joins TRBV5-1 and TRBJ2-7; D is possibly TRBD1 (5 bases). Germline CDR1 and CDR2: SGHRS and YFSETQ. This CDR3 is built from 14 residues. With 0 bases removed from V and 2 bases from J, the gap between germline ends came to 9 bases. Written as DNA, the CDR3 is TGCGCCAGCAGCTTGGCAACAGGAGCCTACGAGCAGTACTTC. Translated: CASSLATGAYEQYF. The variable domain in full, completed from reference TRBV5-1 and TRBJ2-7, reads KAGVTQTPRYLIKTRGQQVTLSCSPISGHRSVSWYQQTPGQGLQFLFEYFSETQRNKGNFPGRFSGRQFSNSRSEMNVSTLELGDSALYLCASSLATGAYEQYFGPGTRLTVT.

V and J are TRBV5-5 and TRBJ2-5; maybe TRBD2 (7 bases). The CDR3 sequence is 13 residues long. Trimming stripped 4 bases from V and 5 bases from J, with 12 bases between. Germline lookup yields CDR1 SGHKS and CDR2 YYEKEE (reference sequence). CDR3 region: CASSGGALETQYF. CDR3 coding DNA: TGTGCCAGCAGCGGGGGGGCGTTGGAGACCCAGTACTTC.

V and J are TRBV3-1 (or the pseudogene TRBV3-2) and TRBJ2-3; TRBD2 might be the D (5 bases). Trimming stripped 0 bases from V and 14 bases from J, with 15 bases between. The CDR3 has 13 amino acids. The germline gives CDR1 LGHDT, CDR2 YNNKEL (reference sequence). The CDR3 DNA follows: TGTGCCAGCAGCCAAGATCGGAACGGGGTCATGTATTTT. Amino acids: CASSQDRNGVMYF.

The chain employs TRBV3-1 (or the pseudogene TRBV3-2) and TRBJ2-3, with D perhaps matching TRBD1 (5 bases). This CDR3 is 15 amino acids long. Germline V gene lookup returns CDR1 LGHDT and CDR2 YNNKEL (reference sequence). The V and J ends lost 4 bases and 4 bases respectively, with 15 bases between them. CDR3 protein: CASSPPGIGSDTQYF. The CDR3 nucleotides are TGTGCCAGCAGCCCTCCAGGGATCGGTTCAGATACGCAGTATTTT.

This clone occurred a few times. V usage is TRBV19 and J usage is TRBJ1-4; perhaps TRBD1 as D (6 bases). The germline V gene encodes CDR1 LNHDA and CDR2 SQIVND (reference sequence). Trimming shortened V by 8 bases and J by 9 bases, and 19 bases separated the two germline ends. This CDR3 is 14 amino acids long. CDR3: CASGNGQFSKKLFF. CDR3 nucleotide sequence: TGTGCCAGTGGAAACGGACAGTTTTCCAAAAAACTGTTTTTT.

The chain uses TRBV19 and TRBJ1-5; D is perhaps TRBD1 (6 bases). Germline V gives CDR1 LNHDA, CDR2 SQIVND (reference sequence). Trimming took 1 base from V and 6 from J, leaving 10 bases between them. The CDR3 sequence is 14 residues long. The DNA for the CDR3 is TGTGCCAGTAGTATAGCTGGGGGCGGTCAGCCCCAGCATTTT. Translation: CASSIAGGGQPQHF.

V and J are TRBV20-1 and TRBJ1-1, with 7 positions matching TRBD1. Per germline, CDR1 DFQATT and CDR2 SNEGSKA (reference sequence). V shed 3 bases and J 7 bases; nucleotides not matched to a gene: 8. The CDR3 sequence is 13 residues long. Here the CDR3 reads CSASGTARGEAFF. The CDR3 bases are TGCAGTGCTAGTGGGACAGCCCGGGGTGAAGCTTTCTTT.

The gene calls are TRBV21-1 and TRBJ2-5; TRBD1 is the table's D call, not checked against the DNA. TRBV21-1 constitutes a pseudogene. This CDR3 is built from 12 residues. CDR3 DNA sequence: TGTGCCGGCAGGGGGCGCGGAGAGACCCAGTACTTC. It codes for CAGRGRGETQYF.

The rearrangement joins TRBV5-1 to TRBJ2-7; 9 nucleotides line up with TRBD2. The length of the CDR3 is 15 residues. Germline lookup yields CDR1 SGHRS and CDR2 YFSETQ. V was clipped by 0 bases and J by 2 bases; unmatched bases: 3. CDR3 nucleotides: TGCGCCAGCAGCTTGGCAGCGGGAGGTCCCTACGAGCAGTACTTC. Translated, it gives CASSLAAGGPYEQYF.

This clone was recorded only once. This chain joins TRBV7-9 and TRBJ2-2, with D perhaps TRBD2 (6 bases). This CDR3 region has 14 residues. Looked up from germline, CDR1 is SEHNR and CDR2 is FQNEAQ (reference sequence). Trimming left V 5 bases short and J 5 bases short, with 12 bases between. The CDR3 sequence is CASSGDLQTGELFF. For the CDR3, the DNA is TGTGCCAGCAGCGGGGACTTACAAACCGGGGAGCTGTTTTTT. Filled out from reference TRBV7-9 and TRBJ2-2, the complete variable domain reads DTGVSQNPRHKITKRGQNVTFRCDPISEHNRLYWYRQTLGQGPEFLTYFQNEAQLEKSRLLSDRFSAERPKGSFSTLEIQRTEQGDSAMYLCASSGDLQTGELFFGEGSRLTVL.

This clone was seen a few times. V gene TRBV2 combines with J gene TRBJ2-3; 7 positions agree with TRBD2. Germline V CDR1 and CDR2: SNHLY, FYNNEI. CDR3 size: 12 residues. The CDR3 sequence: CAGGDPTDTQYF. CDR3 coding DNA: TGTGCGGGGGGGGACCCCACAGATACGCAGTATTTT.

The chain links TRBV7-9 to TRBJ1-2, with 7 bases matching TRBD1. Germline V gives CDR1 SEHNR, CDR2 FQNEAQ (reference sequence). Trimming removed 5 bases from V and 4 bases from J; junction bases left unmatched: 10. There are 15 residues in the CDR3. The CDR3 sequence: CASSQTEQGIYGYTF. The CDR3 DNA follows: TGTGCCAGCAGCCAGACCGAACAGGGGATCTATGGCTACACCTTC. The variable domain in full, with the rest retrieved from reference TRBV7-9 and TRBJ1-2, is DTGVSQNPRHKITKRGQNVTFRCDPISEHNRLYWYRQTLGQGPEFLTYFQNEAQLEKSRLLSDRFSAERPKGSFSTLEIQRTEQGDSAMYLCASSQTEQGIYGYTFGSGTRLTVV.

Worth noting for this clone: Its ends do not fully match the called genes, so a read error is possible. The chain recombines TRBV2 with TRBJ1-2; no definite D call. Germline V CDR1 and CDR2: SNHLY, FYNNEI. This CDR3 region has 12 residues. In DNA, the CDR3 is TGTGCCAGCAGCGAAGACATCTATGGCTACACCTTC. Its protein is CASSEDIYGYTF.

In its sample, this clone was seen once. The gene calls are TRBV6-1 and TRBJ2-7, with 9 nucleotides matching TRBD2. The V segment lost 2 bases and the J segment 5 bases; nucleotides outside the gene matches: 10. In germline, CDR1 is MNHNS, CDR2 SASEGT. CDR3 length: 16 residues. The CDR3 region is CASSEFSGGWGDEQYF. In DNA, the CDR3 is TGTGCCAGCAGTGAATTTAGCGGGGGCTGGGGGGACGAGCAGTACTTC.

The chain joins TRBV6-6 to TRBJ1-3; TRBD1 agrees at 9 bases. The CDR3 totals 15 residues. The germline gives CDR1 MNHNY, CDR2 SVGAGI (reference sequence). Trimming cost V 6 bases and J 3 bases; bases outside gene matches: 6. CDR3 DNA sequence: TGTGCCAGCAGGGGGGACAGGGCGGATGGAAACACCATATATTTT. It specifies CASRGDRADGNTIYF.

The J gene is TRBJ1-2, the V gene TRBV5-1; D gene uncertain. CDR3 length equals 15 residues. The germline V gene encodes CDR1 SGHRS and CDR2 YFSETQ. V lost 1 base and J 4 bases, leaving 14 bases between the germline ends. CDR3 sequence: CASSLSQGECYGYTF. The CDR3 bases are TGCGCCAGCAGCTTGAGCCAAGGAGAGTGCTATGGCTACACCTTC.

In its sample, this clone was seen a few times. The rearrangement uses TRBV14 and TRBJ1-6; D unclear. This CDR3 region has 17 residues. The ends were cut back, 2 bases at V and 0 bases at J, with 11 bases in the middle. From germline, CDR1 is SGHDN and CDR2 FVKESK. The CDR3 loop is CASSQFSGSSYNSPLHF. The CDR3 DNA reads TGTGCCAGCAGCCAATTTTCGGGGAGCTCCTATAATTCACCCCTCCACTTT.

This sequence joins TRBV9 and TRBJ1-2; D gene unclear. The CDR3 totals 14 residues. The ends were cut back, 4 bases at V and 4 bases at J, with 14 bases in the middle. CDR1 and CDR2 from the germline V gene are SGDLS and YYNGEE. The CDR3 region has the DNA TGTGCCAGCAGCACCCGCAGCGAAGGCTATGGCTACACCTTC. Translating it yields CASSTRSEGYGYTF.

The rearrangement uses TRBV5-1 and TRBJ1-1; 8 nucleotides align to TRBD1. The CDR3 runs to 14 residues. Trimming cost V 4 bases and J 1 base; bases outside gene matches: 3. The germline gives CDR1 SGHRS, CDR2 YFSETQ. The CDR3 sequence: CASSQGQENTEAFF. The CDR3 coding sequence is TGCGCCAGCAGCCAGGGACAGGAGAACACTGAAGCTTTCTTT. Variable domain in full (rest from reference TRBV5-1 and TRBJ1-1): KAGVTQTPRYLIKTRGQQVTLSCSPISGHRSVSWYQQTPGQGLQFLFEYFSETQRNKGNFPGRFSGRQFSNSRSEMNVSTLELGDSALYLCASSQGQENTEAFFGQGTRLTVV.

A note on this clone: Other DNA sequences in the sample encode the same CDR3. The chain uses TRBV6-5 and TRBJ2-7; 9 positions match TRBD1. Germline CDR1 is MNHEY and CDR2 is SVGAGI. With V trimmed by 5 bases and J by 3 bases, 5 bases remained unmatched. The CDR3 is 14 amino acids. The CDR3 here is CASSSPGQGYEQYF. The CDR3 region has the DNA TGTGCCAGCAGTAGTCCGGGACAGGGCTACGAGCAGTACTTC.

The chain couples TRBV29-1 to TRBJ1-4; TRBD1 matches 9 bases. V was pared by 1 base and J by 8 bases, with 8 bases of the junction left unmatched. The CDR3 spans 15 residues. Germline CDR1 SQVTM, CDR2 ANQGSEA. DNA for the CDR3: TGCAGCGTTGAAGCGCCGGGACAGGGTAGGGAAAAACTGTTTTTT. Its protein is CSVEAPGQGREKLFF.

The CDR3 here is CASSVTAGTGELFF. The CDR3 DNA reads as TGTGCCAGCAGCGTAACAGCGGGCACCGGGGAGCTGTTTTTT. The chain uses TRBV9 and TRBJ2-2; weak D call: TRBD2 (6 bases). The CDR3 consists of 14 residues. The V and J ends lost 1 base and 4 bases respectively, with 8 bases between them. Germline V gene lookup returns CDR1 SGDLS and CDR2 YYNGEE.

This sequence joins TRBV5-1 and TRBJ2-5; 8 nucleotides line up with TRBD2. This CDR3 is 15 amino acids long. The germline V gene encodes CDR1 SGHRS and CDR2 YFSETQ. Trimming took 0 bases from V and 2 from J; bases not matched to a gene: 3. CDR3 sequence (DNA): TGCGCCAGCAGCTTGGGCGGGGGGACTCAAGAGACCCAGTACTTC. Translated: CASSLGGGTQETQYF.

J is TRBJ2-4 and V is TRBV6-1, with 7 bases that match TRBD1. The CDR3 sequence is 16 residues long. Germline assignment: CDR1 MNHNS and CDR2 SASEGT. J gave up 6 bases and V 2 bases, and 10 bases lay outside the gene matches. CDR3 sequence (DNA): TGTGCCAGCAGTGAAAACAGGGGTCGGTCGCTAAACATTCAGTACTTC. This codes for CASSENRGRSLNIQYF.

This clone was picked up a small number of times. V and J are TRBV7-9 and TRBJ1-2; tentative D call: TRBD1 (5 bases). The CDR3 has 16 amino acids. Germline V CDR1 and CDR2: SEHNR, FQNEAQ (reference sequence). Trimming took off 2 bases at V and 6 bases at J, with 19 bases between the two ends. The CDR3 sequence is CASSLTRDSPGHGYTF. The CDR3 nucleotides are TGTGCCAGCAGCTTAACTAGGGACTCCCCGGGTCATGGCTACACCTTC.